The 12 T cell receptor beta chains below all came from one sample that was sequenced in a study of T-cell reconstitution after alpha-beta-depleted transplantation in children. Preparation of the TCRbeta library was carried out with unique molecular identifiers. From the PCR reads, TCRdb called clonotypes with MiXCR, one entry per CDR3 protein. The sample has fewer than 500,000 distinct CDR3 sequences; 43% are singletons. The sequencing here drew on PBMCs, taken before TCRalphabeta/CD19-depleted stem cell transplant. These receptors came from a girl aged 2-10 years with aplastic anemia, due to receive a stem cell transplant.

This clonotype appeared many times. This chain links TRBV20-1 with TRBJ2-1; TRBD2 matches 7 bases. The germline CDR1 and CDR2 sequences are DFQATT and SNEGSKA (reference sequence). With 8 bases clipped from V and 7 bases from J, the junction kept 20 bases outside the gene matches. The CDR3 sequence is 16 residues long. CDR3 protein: CSSGGRTRSGGNEQFF. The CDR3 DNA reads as TGCAGTTCCGGAGGGCGAACTAGGTCCGGGGGGAATGAGCAGTTCTTC.

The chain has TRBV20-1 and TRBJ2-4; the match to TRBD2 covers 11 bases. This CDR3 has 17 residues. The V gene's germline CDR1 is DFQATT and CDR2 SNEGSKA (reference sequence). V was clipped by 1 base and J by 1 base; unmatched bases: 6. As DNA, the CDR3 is TGCAGTGCTAGAGGGGGACTAGCGGCGACCGCCAAAAACATTCAGTACTTC. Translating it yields CSARGGLAATAKNIQYF.

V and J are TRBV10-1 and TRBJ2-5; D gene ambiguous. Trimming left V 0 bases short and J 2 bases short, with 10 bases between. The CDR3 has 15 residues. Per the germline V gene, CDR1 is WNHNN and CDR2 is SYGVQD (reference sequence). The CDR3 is CASSESLGSQETQYF. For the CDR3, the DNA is TGCGCCAGCAGTGAGTCCCTGGGTTCGCAAGAGACCCAGTACTTC.

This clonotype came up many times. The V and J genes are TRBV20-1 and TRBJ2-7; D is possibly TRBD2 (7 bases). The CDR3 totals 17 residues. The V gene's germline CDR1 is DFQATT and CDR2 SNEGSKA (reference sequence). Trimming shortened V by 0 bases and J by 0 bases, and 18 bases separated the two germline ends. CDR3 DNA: TGCAGTGCTAGAGAATTTGGGGGGCGGGAGATCTCCTACGAGCAGTACTTC. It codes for CSAREFGGREISYEQYF.

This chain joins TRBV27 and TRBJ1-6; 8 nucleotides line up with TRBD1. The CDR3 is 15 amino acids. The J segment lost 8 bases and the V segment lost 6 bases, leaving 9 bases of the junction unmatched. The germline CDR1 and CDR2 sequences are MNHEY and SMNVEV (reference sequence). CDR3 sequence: CASSWTGTIDSPLHF. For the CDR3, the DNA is TGTGCCAGCAGCTGGACAGGGACTATCGATTCACCCCTCCACTTT.

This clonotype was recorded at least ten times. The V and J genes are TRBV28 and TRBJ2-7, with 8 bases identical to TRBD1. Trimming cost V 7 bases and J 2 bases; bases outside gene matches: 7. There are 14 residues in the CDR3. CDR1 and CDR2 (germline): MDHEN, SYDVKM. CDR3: CASTFPDRAYEQYF. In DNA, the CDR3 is TGTGCCAGCACTTTCCCGGACAGGGCCTACGAGCAGTACTTC.

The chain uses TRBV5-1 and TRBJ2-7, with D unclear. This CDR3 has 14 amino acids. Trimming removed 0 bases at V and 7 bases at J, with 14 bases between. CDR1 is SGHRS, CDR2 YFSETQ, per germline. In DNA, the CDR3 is TGCGCCAGCAGCTTGGATGGCGGTTTGGGAGAGCAGTACTTC. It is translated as CASSLDGGLGEQYF.

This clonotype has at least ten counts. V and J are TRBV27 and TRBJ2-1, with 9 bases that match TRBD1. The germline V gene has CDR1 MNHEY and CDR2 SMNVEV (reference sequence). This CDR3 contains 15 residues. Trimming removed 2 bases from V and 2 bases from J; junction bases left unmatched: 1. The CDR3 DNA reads TGTGCCAGCAGTTTAGGGGACAGGGCCTACAATGAGCAGTTCTTC. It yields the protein CASSLGDRAYNEQFF.

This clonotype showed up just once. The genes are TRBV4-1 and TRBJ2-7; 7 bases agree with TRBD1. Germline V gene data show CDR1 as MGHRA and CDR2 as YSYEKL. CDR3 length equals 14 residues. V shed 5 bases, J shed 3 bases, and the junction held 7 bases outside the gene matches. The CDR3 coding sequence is TGCGCCAGCAGCTACCGGGACAGTTACTACGAGCAGTACTTC. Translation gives CASSYRDSYYEQYF.

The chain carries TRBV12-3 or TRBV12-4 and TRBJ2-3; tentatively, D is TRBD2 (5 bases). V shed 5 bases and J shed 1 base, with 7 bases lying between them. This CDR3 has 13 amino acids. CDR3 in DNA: TGTGCCAGCAGTCGGGGTCGCACAGATACGCAGTATTTT. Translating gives CASSRGRTDTQYF.

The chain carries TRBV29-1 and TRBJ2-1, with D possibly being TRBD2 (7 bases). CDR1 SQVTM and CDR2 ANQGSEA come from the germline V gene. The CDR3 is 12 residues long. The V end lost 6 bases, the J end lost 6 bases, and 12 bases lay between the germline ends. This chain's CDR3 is CSVGGGANEQFF. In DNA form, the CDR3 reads TGCAGCGTCGGTGGGGGGGCCAATGAGCAGTTCTTC.

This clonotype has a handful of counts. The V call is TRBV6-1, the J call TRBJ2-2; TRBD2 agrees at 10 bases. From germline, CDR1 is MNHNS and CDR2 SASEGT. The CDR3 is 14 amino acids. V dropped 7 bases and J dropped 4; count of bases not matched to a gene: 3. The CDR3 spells CASTLAGGTGELFF. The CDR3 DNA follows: TGTGCCAGCACCTTAGCGGGAGGCACCGGGGAGCTGTTTTTT.